This is a list of T cell receptor beta chains from one sample in a study of CD8 T cells in Susac syndrome. TCRdb re-called the immunoSEQ multiplex PCR reads with MiXCR, one entry per CDR3 protein. Of 250,000 to 350,000 distinct CDR3 sequences in the sample, about 90% were seen once. The sample consisted of CD4+ T cells from PBMCs. The receptors originated from a human donor with multiple sclerosis. Both conserved end residues are part of each CDR3. The D gene is left open where the match is weak. Expanded clones are given a class, and other clones once, few, many or no size at all.

clone size: -
V gene: TRBV5-1
J gene: TRBJ2-6
D gene: -
CDR3 protein: CASSLEYRTGANVLTF
CDR3 DNA: TGCGCCAGCAGCTTGGAGTACAGGACCGGGGCCAACGTCCTGACTTTC

clone size: -
V gene: TRBV4-1
J gene: TRBJ2-5
D gene: -
CDR3 protein: CASSQVPQVKETQYF
CDR3 DNA: TGCGCCAGCAGCCAAGTTCCGCAGGTGAAAGAGACCCAGTACTTC

clone size: -
V gene: TRBV7-9
J gene: TRBJ2-1
D gene: -
CDR3 protein: CASSPQPTGNEQFF
CDR3 DNA: TGTGCCAGCAGCCCACAACCAACAGGCAATGAGCAGTTCTTC

clone size: -
V gene: TRBV7-9
J gene: TRBJ1-1
D gene: -
CDR3 protein: CASSFGSVNTEAFF
CDR3 DNA: TGTGCCAGCAGCTTTGGTTCGGTGAACACTGAAGCTTTCTTT

clone size: many
V gene: TRBV12-3/TRBV12-4
J gene: TRBJ2-3
D gene: -
CDR3 protein: CASSSSTDTQYF
CDR3 DNA: TGTGCCAGCAGTTCTAGCACAGATACGCAGTATTTT

clone size: -
V gene: TRBV29-1
J gene: TRBJ1-5
D gene: -
CDR3 protein: CSVVVWGGGGNQPQHF
CDR3 DNA: TGCAGCGTTGTGGTGTGGGGCGGCGGTGGCAATCAGCCCCAGCATTTT

clone size: few
V gene: TRBV9
J gene: TRBJ2-7
D gene: TRBD2
CDR3 protein: CASSPSLAPYEQYF
CDR3 DNA: TGTGCCAGCAGCCCATCACTAGCGCCCTACGAGCAGTACTTC

clone size: -
V gene: TRBV7-2
J gene: TRBJ1-2
D gene: -
CDR3 protein: CASSLASGYTF
CDR3 DNA: TGTGCCAGCAGCTTAGCGAGTGGCTACACCTTC

clone size: -
V gene: TRBV20-1
J gene: TRBJ2-5
D gene: -
CDR3 protein: CSARGVPRPGQETQYF
CDR3 DNA: TGCAGTGCTAGAGGAGTTCCTCGACCGGGACAAGAGACCCAGTACTTC

clone size: -
V gene: TRBV24-1
J gene: TRBJ2-3
D gene: TRBD1
CDR3 protein: CATSDHGQGPGTDTQYF
CDR3 DNA: TGTGCCACCAGTGACCACGGACAGGGTCCCGGCACAGATACGCAGTATTTT

clone size: -
V gene: TRBV7-2
J gene: TRBJ2-1
D gene: TRBD1
CDR3 protein: CASSPQGRSYNEQFF
CDR3 DNA: TGTGCCAGCAGCCCACAGGGGAGATCCTACAATGAGCAGTTCTTC

clone size: once
V gene: TRBV5-1
J gene: TRBJ1-6
D gene: TRBD1
CDR3 protein: CASSLGTGSHSPLHF
CDR3 DNA: TGCGCCAGCAGCTTGGGGACAGGTTCCCATTCACCCCTCCACTTT

clone size: -
V gene: TRBV9
J gene: TRBJ2-3
D gene: -
CDR3 protein: CASSSTATDPHWAQIRSIF
CDR3 DNA: -

clone size: -
V gene: TRBV6-5
J gene: TRBJ2-1
D gene: -
CDR3 protein: CASRAGFEDNEQFF
CDR3 DNA: TGTGCCAGCAGAGCCGGGTTCGAGGACAATGAGCAGTTCTTC

clone size: -
V gene: TRBV19
J gene: TRBJ1-5
D gene: -
CDR3 protein: CASSFAISGNQPQHF
CDR3 DNA: TGTGCCAGTAGCTTCGCGATTTCGGGCAATCAGCCCCAGCATTTT

clone size: -
V gene: TRBV27
J gene: TRBJ1-3
D gene: -
CDR3 protein: CASSRLGRQFSGNTIYF
CDR3 DNA: TGTGCCAGCAGCCGACTGGGGAGGCAGTTCTCTGGAAACACCATATATTTT

clone size: -
V gene: TRBV7-6
J gene: TRBJ1-3
D gene: -
CDR3 protein: CASSLAVSGNTIYF
CDR3 DNA: TGTGCCAGCAGCTTAGCAGTCTCTGGAAACACCATATATTTT

clone size: -
V gene: TRBV6-1
J gene: TRBJ2-7
D gene: -
CDR3 protein: CASRERPDSYEQYF
CDR3 DNA: TGTGCCAGCAGAGAGAGACCGGACAGTTACGAGCAGTACTTC

clone size: -
V gene: TRBV3-1
J gene: TRBJ2-1
D gene: -
CDR3 protein: CASSQQGRGEQFF
CDR3 DNA: TGTGCCAGCAGCCAACAGGGTCGGGGGGAGCAGTTCTTC

clone size: -
V gene: TRBV3-1
J gene: TRBJ2-1
D gene: -
CDR3 protein: CASSQDPDREQFF
CDR3 DNA: TGTGCCAGCAGCCAAGATCCCGATCGTGAGCAGTTCTTC

clone size: -
V gene: TRBV6-2/TRBV6-3
J gene: TRBJ2-3
D gene: -
CDR3 protein: CASQVADTQYF
CDR3 DNA: TGTGCCAGCCAGGTCGCAGATACGCAGTATTTT

clone size: -
V gene: TRBV19
J gene: TRBJ1-5
D gene: -
CDR3 protein: CASSINPGSYQPQHF
CDR3 DNA: TGTGCCAGTAGTATAAATCCAGGATCTTATCAGCCCCAGCATTTT

clone size: -
V gene: TRBV20-1
J gene: TRBJ1-4
D gene: -
CDR3 protein: CSARDRGVRGEKLFF
CDR3 DNA: TGCAGTGCTAGAGATCGGGGGGTGAGGGGTGAAAAACTGTTTTTT

clone size: -
V gene: TRBV2
J gene: TRBJ2-3
D gene: TRBD2
CDR3 protein: CARELAGGPESADTQYF
CDR3 DNA: TGTGCCAGGGAACTAGCGGGAGGGCCGGAGTCGGCAGATACGCAGTATTTT

clone size: -
V gene: TRBV6-1
J gene: TRBJ2-1
D gene: TRBD2
CDR3 protein: CASSLTGLAGGRVYNEQFF
CDR3 DNA: TGTGCCAGCAGTCTCACGGGACTAGCGGGGGGACGGGTCTATAATGAGCAGTTCTTC

clone size: -
V gene: TRBV5-1
J gene: TRBJ2-2
D gene: TRBD1
CDR3 protein: CASSLQGEITGELFF
CDR3 DNA: TGCGCCAGCAGCCTGCAGGGGGAGATCACCGGGGAGCTGTTTTTT

clone size: once
V gene: TRBV6-6
J gene: TRBJ2-2
D gene: -
CDR3 protein: CASIEGGEAGELFF
CDR3 DNA: TGTGCCAGCATCGAAGGAGGGGAGGCCGGGGAGCTGTTTTTT

clone size: -
V gene: TRBV6-5
J gene: TRBJ2-1
D gene: -
CDR3 protein: CASRPRATNNEQFF
CDR3 DNA: TGTGCCAGCAGACCAAGGGCTACGAACAATGAGCAGTTCTTC

clone size: -
V gene: TRBV29-1
J gene: TRBJ2-3
D gene: TRBD2
CDR3 protein: CSVPWLAGAPDTQYF
CDR3 DNA: TGCAGCGTTCCCTGGCTAGCGGGAGCCCCAGATACGCAGTATTTT

clone size: -
V gene: TRBV18
J gene: TRBJ1-1
D gene: -
CDR3 protein: CASSGGVTEAFF
CDR3 DNA: TGTGCCAGCTCCGGTGGTGTCACTGAAGCTTTCTTT

clone size: -
V gene: TRBV7-9
J gene: TRBJ2-7
D gene: TRBD2
CDR3 protein: CASSARTSGEQYF
CDR3 DNA: TGTGCCAGCAGCGCGCGGACTAGCGGGGAGCAGTACTTC

clone size: -
V gene: TRBV19
J gene: TRBJ1-5
D gene: -
CDR3 protein: CASGRQGSNQPQHF
CDR3 DNA: TGTGCCAGTGGGAGGCAGGGTAGCAATCAGCCCCAGCATTTT

clone size: -
V gene: TRBV15
J gene: TRBJ2-1
D gene: -
CDR3 protein: CATSSLVNEQFF
CDR3 DNA: TGTGCCACCAGTTCACTAGTCAATGAGCAGTTCTTC

clone size: once
V gene: TRBV11-3
J gene: TRBJ2-1
D gene: -
CDR3 protein: CASSSPQGEAPPLNEQFF
CDR3 DNA: TGTGCCAGCAGCTCCCCTCAGGGGGAGGCCCCCCCCTTAAATGAGCAGTTCTTC

clone size: -
V gene: TRBV3-1
J gene: TRBJ2-1
D gene: TRBD1
CDR3 protein: CASSPGTANNNEQFF
CDR3 DNA: TGTGCCAGCAGCCCCGGGACAGCCAATAACAATGAGCAGTTCTTC

clone size: -
V gene: TRBV20-1
J gene: TRBJ2-1
D gene: TRBD1
CDR3 protein: CSAYNRGSSYNEQFF
CDR3 DNA: TGCAGTGCGTACAACAGGGGCAGCTCCTACAATGAGCAGTTCTTC

clone size: -
V gene: TRBV5-1
J gene: TRBJ2-2
D gene: -
CDR3 protein: CASSSGGQNTGELFF
CDR3 DNA: TGCGCCAGCAGCTCTGGCGGTCAAAACACCGGGGAGCTGTTTTTT

clone size: -
V gene: TRBV3-1
J gene: TRBJ1-1
D gene: -
CDR3 protein: CASRHRVNTEAFF
CDR3 DNA: TGTGCCAGCCGCCACAGAGTGAACACTGAAGCTTTCTTT

clone size: -
V gene: TRBV6-5
J gene: TRBJ2-2
D gene: -
CDR3 protein: CASGGLWGATGELFF
CDR3 DNA: TGTGCCAGCGGGGGGCTTTGGGGGGCCACCGGGGAGCTGTTTTTT

clone size: -
V gene: TRBV15
J gene: TRBJ1-2
D gene: -
CDR3 protein: CATSREEGFYYGYTF
CDR3 DNA: TGTGCCACCAGCAGAGAAGAGGGTTTTTACTATGGCTACACCTTC

clone size: -
V gene: TRBV29-1
J gene: TRBJ2-1
D gene: TRBD2
CDR3 protein: CSVETTTSGGGKQFF
CDR3 DNA: TGCAGCGTTGAAACGACAACTAGCGGGGGGGGAAAGCAGTTCTTC

clone size: -
V gene: TRBV29-1
J gene: TRBJ1-2
D gene: TRBD1
CDR3 protein: CSVEGQSYGYTF
CDR3 DNA: TGCAGCGTGGAGGGACAGAGCTATGGCTACACCTTC

clone size: -
V gene: TRBV20-1
J gene: TRBJ1-5
D gene: -
CDR3 protein: CSARRSYNSNQPQHF
CDR3 DNA: TGCAGTGCTAGACGTAGTTATAATAGCAATCAGCCCCAGCATTTT

clone size: -
V gene: TRBV29-1
J gene: TRBJ2-5
D gene: -
CDR3 protein: CSVESRGQETQYF
CDR3 DNA: TGCAGCGTCGAATCTCGGGGCCAAGAGACCCAGTACTTC

clone size: -
V gene: TRBV6-5
J gene: TRBJ1-5
D gene: -
CDR3 protein: CASSGDLGNQPQHF
CDR3 DNA: TGTGCCAGCAGCGGGGACTTAGGGAATCAGCCCCAGCATTTT

clone size: -
V gene: TRBV2
J gene: TRBJ1-1
D gene: TRBD1
CDR3 protein: CASRDSENTEAFF
CDR3 DNA: TGTGCCAGCCGGGACAGCGAGAACACTGAAGCTTTCTTT

clone size: -
V gene: TRBV20-1
J gene: TRBJ2-1
D gene: TRBD2
CDR3 protein: CSATLGLGGYNEQFF
CDR3 DNA: TGCAGTGCTACTCTGGGACTAGGAGGATACAATGAGCAGTTCTTC

clone size: -
V gene: TRBV12-3/TRBV12-4
J gene: TRBJ2-1
D gene: TRBD2
CDR3 protein: CASGDGGGPYNEQFF
CDR3 DNA: TGTGCCAGCGGGGACGGGGGGGGGCCGTACAATGAGCAGTTCTTC

clone size: -
V gene: TRBV5-1
J gene: TRBJ2-5
D gene: -
CDR3 protein: CASSWEEETQYF
CDR3 DNA: TGCGCCAGCAGCTGGGAGGAAGAGACCCAGTACTTC

clone size: -
V gene: TRBV10-3
J gene: TRBJ1-6
D gene: -
CDR3 protein: CAISLSRGPLHF
CDR3 DNA: TGTGCCATCAGTTTGTCCCGAGGGCCCCTCCACTTT

clone size: -
V gene: TRBV5-1
J gene: TRBJ2-3
D gene: TRBD2
CDR3 protein: CASSSSTSGRGTDTQYF
CDR3 DNA: TGCGCCAGCAGCTCCTCGACTAGCGGGAGAGGGACAGATACGCAGTATTTT

clone size: -
V gene: TRBV12-3/TRBV12-4
J gene: TRBJ2-3
D gene: -
CDR3 protein: CASSLLRGGDTQYF
CDR3 DNA: TGTGCCAGCAGTTTACTTAGGGGTGGAGATACGCAGTATTTT

clone size: -
V gene: TRBV20-1
J gene: TRBJ2-5
D gene: -
CDR3 protein: CSAQGGSGETLVTQYF
CDR3 DNA: TGCAGTGCCCAAGGGGGGAGCGGGGAAACACTAGTGACCCAGTACTTC

clone size: -
V gene: TRBV29-1
J gene: TRBJ2-1
D gene: TRBD1
CDR3 protein: CSVEGIGTGNREFF
CDR3 DNA: TGCAGCGTTGAAGGGATAGGGACAGGGAACCGGGAGTTCTTC

clone size: -
V gene: TRBV4-1
J gene: TRBJ2-7
D gene: -
CDR3 protein: CASSQELDSSYEQYF
CDR3 DNA: TGCGCCAGCAGCCAAGAACTAGACAGCTCCTACGAGCAGTACTTC

clone size: -
V gene: TRBV19
J gene: TRBJ2-7
D gene: TRBD2
CDR3 protein: CASSSGTSGRYEQYF
CDR3 DNA: TGTGCCAGTAGTTCCGGGACTAGCGGGAGATACGAGCAGTACTTC

clone size: once
V gene: TRBV18
J gene: TRBJ1-1
D gene: -
CDR3 protein: CASSAQEANTEAFF
CDR3 DNA: TGTGCCAGCTCAGCACAGGAGGCGAACACTGAAGCTTTCTTT

clone size: -
V gene: TRBV3-1
J gene: TRBJ2-1
D gene: TRBD2
CDR3 protein: CASSQGRASGSYNEQFF
CDR3 DNA: TGTGCCAGCAGCCAAGGCAGGGCTAGCGGGTCCTACAATGAGCAGTTCTTC

clone size: -
V gene: TRBV29-1
J gene: TRBJ1-2
D gene: -
CDR3 protein: CSVESPRGYGYTF
CDR3 DNA: TGCAGCGTTGAGTCACCGAGGGGCTATGGCTACACCTTC

clone size: -
V gene: TRBV18
J gene: TRBJ2-7
D gene: TRBD1
CDR3 protein: CASSGGTGETYEQYF
CDR3 DNA: TGTGCCAGCTCAGGAGGGACAGGTGAAACCTACGAGCAGTACTTC